The rows below give T cell receptor beta chains drawn from one sample of a study of shared clonotypes between healthy human individuals. Repertoires were generated with immunoSEQ multiplex PCR, while TCRdb's copy carries only in-frame clones and drops some. The sample comprises around 500,000 clones, around 79% of which are singletons, and approximately 12% rests with the top ten. Material: PBMCs. The receptors were gathered from a woman aged 40 to 49 in good health. Some clones in this sample may be carry-over from other donors' samples. Both conserved end residues are part of each CDR3. A D gene is named only where the DNA matches it firmly. Size is omitted from some rows. Given values are once, few, many or a class for expanded clones.

d_call clone_size j_call v_call cdr3_aa cdr3_nt
- - TRBJ2-5 TRBV6-5 CASSGAAETQYF TGTGCCAGCAGTGGGGCGGCCGAGACCCAGTACTTC
- - TRBJ2-7 TRBV4-2 CASSQRPGPYEQYF TGTGCCAGCAGCCAGCGGCCGGGGCCTTACGAGCAGTACTTC
TRBD1 - TRBJ2-7 TRBV19 CASSPRQGGTYEQYF TGTGCCAGTAGTCCGAGACAGGGGGGGACCTACGAGCAGTACTTC
TRBD1 few TRBJ1-1 TRBV18 CASSPGQGSSTEAFF TGTGCCAGCTCACCGGGACAGGGGAGTAGCACTGAAGCTTTCTTT
- - TRBJ2-7 TRBV5-1 CASSLDPGTYEQYF TGCGCCAGCAGCTTGGATCCAGGGACCTACGAGCAGTACTTC
- - TRBJ2-7 TRBV21-1 CASSKSRSYEQYF TGTGCCAGCAGCAAGTCGCGCTCCTACGAGCAGTACTTC
- - TRBJ1-1 TRBV5-4 CASTEGGASEAFF TGTGCCAGCACCGAGGGGGGAGCCTCTGAAGCTTTCTTT
TRBD1 - TRBJ2-5 TRBV5-1 CASTGQVGETQYF TGCGCCAGCACCGGACAGGTAGGAGAGACCCAGTACTTC
- - TRBJ1-5 TRBV30 CAWSELARDITSVGNQPQHF TGTGCCTGGAGTGAATTAGCCCGGGACATAACCTCTGTGGGCAATCAGCCCCAGCATTTT
- - TRBJ1-4 TRBV7-9 CASSQRMGGNEKLFF TGTGCCAGCAGCCAACGGATGGGTGGTAATGAAAAACTGTTTTTT
- - TRBJ1-4 TRBV6-1 CASQRNEKLFF TGTGCCAGCCAGAGGAATGAAAAACTGTTTTTT
- few TRBJ2-1 TRBV6-5 CASSLQGEAYNEQFF TGTGCCAGCAGTTTACAGGGTGAAGCCTACAATGAGCAGTTCTTC
- - TRBJ1-1 TRBV11-2 CASSSLIRNTEAFF TGTGCCAGCAGCTCCCTCATCCGAAACACTGAAGCTTTCTTT
TRBD2 once TRBJ2-1 TRBV7-9 CASSLQGLAGVFF TGTGCCAGCAGCCTTCAGGGACTAGCGGGGGTGTTCTTC
- - TRBJ2-5 TRBV7-3 CASSMGTQETQYF TGTGCCAGCAGCATGGGGACCCAAGAGACCCAGTACTTC
- - TRBJ1-2 TRBV28 CASSLTGVIGYTF TGTGCCAGCAGCCTGACAGGCGTCATCGGCTACACCTTC
- - TRBJ1-5 TRBV25-1 CASRGNNQPQHF TGTGCCAGCCGGGGTAACAATCAGCCCCAGCATTTT
TRBD1 - TRBJ1-2 TRBV19 CASSIRDRGGYTF TGTGCCAGTAGTATCCGGGACAGAGGGGGCTACACCTTC
- few TRBJ2-5 TRBV10-3 CAISESIETQYF TGTGCCATCAGTGAGTCTATTGAGACCCAGTACTTC
TRBD2 - TRBJ2-1 TRBV28 CASSFSSGRTYNEQFF TGTGCCAGCAGTTTCTCTAGCGGGAGAACCTACAATGAGCAGTTCTTC
TRBD1 many TRBJ1-5 TRBV30 CAWSALGGQGASQPQHF TGTGCCTGGAGTGCCCTCGGGGGACAGGGGGCGAGTCAGCCCCAGCATTTT
- - TRBJ1-1 TRBV7-2 CASGNTEAFF TGTGCCAGCGGGAACACTGAAGCTTTCTTT
- few TRBJ1-4 TRBV28 CASSFLRRINEKLFF TGTGCCAGCAGTTTCTTGAGGAGGATTAATGAAAAACTGTTTTTT
TRBD1 few TRBJ1-5 TRBV30 CAWGTENQPQHF TGTGCCTGGGGGACAGAAAATCAGCCCCAGCATTTT
TRBD1 few TRBJ2-1 TRBV2 CASSDWDRGNNEQFF TGTGCCAGCAGTGATTGGGACAGGGGAAACAATGAGCAGTTCTTC
TRBD1 - TRBJ2-3 TRBV6-1 CASSPGQSTDTQYF TGTGCCAGCAGCCCGGGACAGAGCACAGATACGCAGTATTTT
TRBD1 - TRBJ2-7 TRBV5-6 CASSPHGQGIYEQYF TGTGCCAGCAGCCCACATGGACAGGGGATCTACGAGCAGTACTTC
TRBD2 - TRBJ2-7 TRBV5-6 CASSWGLAGEQYF TGTGCCAGCAGCTGGGGACTAGCCGGCGAGCAGTACTTC
- - TRBJ2-2 TRBV7-9 CASSLEGNTGELFF TGTGCCAGCAGCTTAGAAGGGAACACCGGGGAGCTGTTTTTT
- - TRBJ2-2 TRBV28 CASSGGTGGELFF TGTGCCAGCAGTGGGGGGACCGGCGGGGAGCTGTTTTTT
- - TRBJ2-1 TRBV14 CASSRRGGIDEQFF TGTGCCAGCAGCCGGAGGGGTGGGATAGATGAGCAGTTCTTC
TRBD2 - TRBJ2-1 TRBV10-3 CAISESTGGRNEQFF TGTGCCATCAGTGAGTCGACGGGAGGGCGGAATGAGCAGTTCTTC
TRBD2 - TRBJ2-5 TRBV5-4 CASSLDSGGDGETQYF TGTGCCAGCAGCTTGGACTCGGGAGGGGATGGGGAGACCCAGTACTTC
- once TRBJ2-3 TRBV9 CASSVPAGSTDTQYF TGTGCCAGCAGCGTACCAGCGGGTAGCACAGATACGCAGTATTTT
- - TRBJ2-5 TRBV21-1 CASSKGLASPLRETQYF TGTGCCAGCAGCAAAGGGCTAGCTAGTCCCCTGAGGGAGACCCAGTACTTC
TRBD2 - TRBJ2-1 TRBV6-4 CASSDSWRESPGEQFF TGTGCCAGCAGTGACTCGTGGCGGGAGTCCCCGGGTGAGCAGTTCTTC
- - TRBJ2-7 TRBV19 CASSWAGSSYEQYF TGTGCCAGTAGTTGGGCGGGGAGCTCCTACGAGCAGTACTTC
TRBD1 - TRBJ2-7 TRBV30 CAWARDRRRYEQYF TGTGCCTGGGCCCGGGACAGGAGACGCTACGAGCAGTACTTC
- once TRBJ2-1 TRBV5-1 CASSLDSGDEQFF TGCGCCAGCAGCTTGGACAGCGGCGATGAGCAGTTCTTC
- - TRBJ1-1 TRBV28 CASSLSRRLSTEAFF TGTGCCAGCAGCCTGAGTCGTCGGTTAAGTACTGAAGCTTTCTTT
TRBD2 - TRBJ2-7 TRBV27 CASSPAPRGGRYEQYF TGTGCCAGCAGTCCAGCCCCGAGGGGCGGGAGGTACGAGCAGTACTTC
- - TRBJ2-1 TRBV19 CASSITGVGNEQFF TGTGCCAGTAGTATTACGGGAGTGGGCAATGAGCAGTTCTTC
TRBD1 - TRBJ2-2 TRBV7-9 CASSPGTGKTGELFF TGTGCCAGCAGCCCGGGGACAGGAAAGACCGGGGAGCTGTTTTTT
- - TRBJ1-5 TRBV27 CASSLVGSNQPQHF TGTGCCAGCAGTTTAGTCGGTAGCAATCAGCCCCAGCATTTT
- - TRBJ2-3 TRBV19 CASSISVSTDTQYF TGTGCCAGTAGTATATCCGTCAGCACAGATACGCAGTATTTT
- few TRBJ1-2 TRBV4-3 CASSQVFRVNYGYTF TGCGCCAGCAGCCAAGTTTTCAGGGTTAACTATGGCTACACCTTC
TRBD2 - TRBJ2-2 TRBV7-3 CASRRSGSRTGELFF TGTGCCAGCAGACGCAGCGGGAGCCGGACCGGGGAGCTGTTTTTT
- - TRBJ1-1 TRBV29-1 CSVGGGGGLNTEAFF TGCAGCGTTGGGGGAGGCGGGGGCCTCAACACTGAAGCTTTCTTT
- - TRBJ2-5 TRBV6-5 CASSSDIGETQYF TGTGCCAGCAGTTCCGACATAGGAGAGACCCAGTACTTC
- - TRBJ1-2 TRBV28 CASSKGGVYGYTF TGTGCCAGCAGCAAAGGGGGTGTCTATGGCTACACCTTC